This T cell receptor beta chain was found in a study of T-cell reconstitution after alpha-beta-depleted transplantation in children. This clonotype turned up a few times. The CDR3 loop spans 12 amino acids. Germline V gene data show CDR1 as KGHDR and CDR2 as SFDVKD. V gave up 4 bases and J gave up 3 bases, with 5 bases separating them. Preparation of the TCRbeta library involved a method that used unique molecular identifiers. TCRdb fed the PCR reads into MiXCR, producing one record per CDR3 protein. The table shows some 590,000 distinct CDR3 sequences, with 10% occurring only once. The specimen was PBMCs from the stem cell graft donor, collected from the stem cell graft. This clonotype was sampled from a human donor who donated a stem cell graft to a child with acute myeloid leukemia. The V call is TRBV24-1, the J call TRBJ2-5, with D hard to call. CDR3 region: CATSDLKETQYF. The CDR3, as DNA: TGTGCCACCAGTGACCTGAAAGAGACCCAGTACTTC.